The 16 T cell receptor beta chains presented below share a single source sample, sequenced in a study of T cells after posttransplantation cyclophosphamide. Assay: immunoSEQ multiplex PCR; the TCRdb copy retains only in-frame clones and omits some. This sample carries around 24,000 clones, none of them present only once. The sample taken for sequencing was PBMCs. All receptors derive from a woman aged 55-70 years in good health, CMV-negative, and a related stem cell transplant donor.

In its sample, this clone was seen many times. This chain uses TRBV10-3 with TRBJ1-4; 7 positions match TRBD1. This CDR3 region has 13 residues. CDR1 is ENHRY, CDR2 SYGVKD, per germline. The V gene end was trimmed by 8 bases and the J gene end by 8 bases; junction bases not matched to a gene: 8. CDR3 in amino acids: CAISGGPGEKLFF. The CDR3 region has the DNA TGTGCCATCTCAGGGGGGCCGGGGGAAAAACTGTTTTTT.

The V gene is TRBV28, the J gene TRBJ2-2; TRBD1 matches 10 bases. The CDR3 totals 17 residues. Germline-derived CDR1 and CDR2 are MDHEN and SYDVKM. With 3 bases clipped from V and 5 bases from J, the junction kept 9 bases outside the gene matches. The CDR3: CASSFPRGDRGTGELFF. CDR3 nucleotide sequence: TGTGCCAGCAGTTTCCCCCGGGGGGACAGGGGAACCGGGGAGCTGTTTTTT.

This clone was recorded at least ten times. The J gene is TRBJ1-1, the V gene TRBV10-3; D is perhaps TRBD1 (5 bases). V gave up 2 bases and J gave up 5 bases, with 6 bases separating them. The CDR3 has 12 residues. Germline V CDR1 and CDR2: ENHRY, SYGVKD. CDR3 region: CAISERGTEAFF. The CDR3 nucleotides read TGTGCCATCAGTGAGCGGGGGACTGAAGCTTTCTTT.

This clone was seen repeatedly, ten times or more. The chain couples TRBV5-4 to TRBJ2-3; D ambiguous. The CDR3 sequence is 16 residues long. Looked up from germline, CDR1 is SGHNT and CDR2 is YYREEE (reference sequence). Trimming left V 3 bases short and J 1 base short, with 15 bases between. CDR3 sequence (DNA): TGTGCCAGCAGCTCCCCGCCTCGCGGCGGCACAGATACGCAGTATTTT. Amino acid sequence: CASSSPPRGGTDTQYF.

This chain uses TRBV15 with TRBJ2-5; possibly TRBD2 for D (5 bases). The V and J ends lost 6 bases and 5 bases respectively, with 13 bases between them. Germline assignment: CDR1 LNHNV and CDR2 YYDKDF (reference sequence). This CDR3 has 13 residues. The CDR3 spells CATRPGGWETQYF. CDR3 sequence (DNA): TGTGCCACCAGGCCAGGAGGCTGGGAGACCCAGTACTTC. Full variable domain (missing parts from reference TRBV15 and TRBJ2-5): DAMVIQNPRYQVTQFGKPVTLSCSQTLNHNVMYWYQQKSSQAPKLLFHYYDKDFNNEADTPDNFQSRRPNTSFCFLDIRSPGLGDTAMYLCATRPGGWETQYFGPGTRLLVL.

In this sample, this clone turned up many times. The chain uses TRBV19 and TRBJ2-1; 11 positions agree with TRBD2. Germline-derived CDR1 and CDR2 are LNHDA and SQIVND (reference sequence). CDR3 size: 14 residues. V lost 6 bases to trimming and J lost 6 bases; unmatched junction nucleotides: 4. The CDR3 nucleotides read TGTGCCAGTAGGACTAGCGGGAACATCAATGAGCAGTTCTTC. Translated, it gives CASRTSGNINEQFF.

The sample holds many counts of this clone. The CDR3 DNA reads TGTGCCAGCAGCGTAGGGGGAGACGTTAATCAGCCCCAGCATTTT. Translated: CASSVGGDVNQPQHF. This rearrangement joins TRBV9 to TRBJ1-5; D uncertain. In germline, CDR1 is SGDLS, CDR2 YYNGEE. This CDR3 is 15 amino acids long. The ends were cut back, 0 bases at V and 4 bases at J, with 11 bases in the middle.

This clone was observed many times. The rearrangement uses TRBV27 and TRBJ2-1, with 7 bases identical to TRBD2. There are 14 residues in the CDR3. Trimming removed 5 bases from V and 6 bases from J; junction bases left unmatched: 7. Germline CDR1 and CDR2: MNHEY and SMNVEV (reference sequence). In DNA, the CDR3 is TGTGCCAGCAGTCAACGGGAGGCCAGCAATGAGCAGTTCTTC. Translating gives CASSQREASNEQFF.

This clone was detected only a few times. This rearrangement joins TRBV5-4 to TRBJ2-5; D is possibly TRBD1 (6 bases). The germline V and J ends were trimmed by 0 bases and 4 bases, with 13 bases remaining between them. Germline V gene data show CDR1 as SGHNT and CDR2 as YYREEE (reference sequence). There are 15 residues in the CDR3. This chain's CDR3 is CASSLARQVGETQYF. CDR3 sequence (DNA): TGTGCCAGCAGCTTGGCCAGACAGGTGGGAGAGACCCAGTACTTC.

Many counts were recorded for this clone. V usage is TRBV28 and J usage is TRBJ2-2; 8 bases are shared with TRBD2. The CDR3 is 18 amino acids. Germline V CDR1 and CDR2: MDHEN, SYDVKM. The ends lost 5 bases at V and 4 bases at J; junction bases unmatched: 15. DNA of the CDR3: TGTGCCAGCAGTCCACGGAGTTCAGGACTAGCAGGCACCGGGGAGCTGTTTTTT. Amino acid sequence: CASSPRSSGLAGTGELFF.

This clone was seen at least ten times. The V and J genes are TRBV4-1 and TRBJ2-5; maybe TRBD2 (5 bases). Trimming took 0 bases from V and 1 from J, leaving 9 bases between them. This CDR3 contains 15 residues. The germline V gene has CDR1 MGHRA and CDR2 YSYEKL. The CDR3 here is CASSQDPSSQETQYF. The CDR3 DNA follows: TGCGCCAGCAGCCAAGACCCTAGCTCCCAAGAGACCCAGTACTTC.

This clone was counted at least ten times. This chain uses TRBV12-5 with TRBJ1-6; no definite D call. CDR1 is LGHNT and CDR2 is FRNRAP in the germline V gene. Trimming removed 6 bases from V and 6 bases from J, with 12 bases in between. This CDR3 has 14 residues. In nucleotides, the CDR3 is TGTGCTAGTGGCCTACTCGGGGTTAATTCACCCCTCCACTTT. Encoded protein: CASGLLGVNSPLHF. The full variable domain, with the rest looked up from reference TRBV12-5 and TRBJ1-6, is DARVTQTPRHKVTEMGQEVTMRCQPILGHNTVFWYRQTMMQGLELLAYFRNRAPLDDSGMPKDRFSAEMPDATLATLKIQPSEPRDSAVYFCASGLLGVNSPLHFGNGTRLTVT.

This clone was observed a handful of times. The chain recombines TRBV9 with TRBJ1-4; perhaps TRBD1 as D (5 bases). The ends were cut back, 0 bases at V and 6 bases at J, with 12 bases in the middle. CDR3 size: 15 residues. From germline, CDR1 is SGDLS and CDR2 YYNGEE. This chain's CDR3 is CASSVDGREDEKLFF. CDR3 in DNA: TGTGCCAGCAGCGTAGATGGCAGGGAGGATGAAAAACTGTTTTTT.

This clone showed up many times. The gene calls are TRBV4-2 and TRBJ2-1; no firm D call. The CDR3 is made up of 12 amino acids. The ends were cut back, 0 bases at V and 8 bases at J, with 5 bases in the middle. CDR1 is LGHNA, CDR2 YNFKEQ, per germline. The CDR3 DNA reads as TGTGCCAGCAGCCAAGAAGGAGATGAGCAGTTCTTC. Translated: CASSQEGDEQFF.

This chain joins TRBV6-4 and TRBJ2-7; tentatively, D is TRBD2 (5 bases). V lost 3 bases to trimming and J lost 7 bases, with 19 bases between them. Germline V gives CDR1 MRHNA, CDR2 SNTAGT. This CDR3 contains 15 residues. This CDR3 reads CASSDLGAEVREQYF. The CDR3 DNA is TGTGCCAGCAGTGATTTGGGAGCAGAAGTACGAGAGCAGTACTTC.

This clone showed up many times. The chain links TRBV19 to TRBJ1-5; 7 bases map to TRBD1. The CDR3 is made up of 16 amino acids. Germline CDR1 LNHDA, CDR2 SQIVND (reference sequence). The V gene end was trimmed by 2 bases and the J gene end by 2 bases; junction bases not matched to a gene: 6. The CDR3, as DNA: TGTGCCAGTAGTATAAAAGACAGGGTTCGCAATCAGCCCCAGCATTTT. Translated: CASSIKDRVRNQPQHF.